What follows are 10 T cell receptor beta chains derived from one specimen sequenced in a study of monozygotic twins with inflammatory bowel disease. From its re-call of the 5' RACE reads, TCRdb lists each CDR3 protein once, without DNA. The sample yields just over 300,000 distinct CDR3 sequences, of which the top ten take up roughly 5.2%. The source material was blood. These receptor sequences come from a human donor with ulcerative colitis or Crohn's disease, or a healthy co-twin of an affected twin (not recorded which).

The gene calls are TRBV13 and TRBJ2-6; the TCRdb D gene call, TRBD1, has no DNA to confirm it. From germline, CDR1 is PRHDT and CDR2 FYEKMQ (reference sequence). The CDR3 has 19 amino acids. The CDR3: CASSLSGSTFLSGANVLTF.

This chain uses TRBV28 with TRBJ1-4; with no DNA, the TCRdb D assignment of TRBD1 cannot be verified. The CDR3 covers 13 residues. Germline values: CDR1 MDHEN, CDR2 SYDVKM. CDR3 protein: CASNRQGERKLFF.

This CDR3 reads CASSSWDGGSSYNSPLHF. The genes are TRBV6-5 and TRBJ1-6; checking the TCRdb D call of TRBD1 is not possible without DNA. The CDR3 loop spans 18 amino acids. CDR1 is MNHEY, CDR2 SVGAGI, per germline.

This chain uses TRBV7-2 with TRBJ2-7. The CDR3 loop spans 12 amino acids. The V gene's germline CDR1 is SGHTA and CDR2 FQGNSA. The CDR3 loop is CASSLWGDEQYF.

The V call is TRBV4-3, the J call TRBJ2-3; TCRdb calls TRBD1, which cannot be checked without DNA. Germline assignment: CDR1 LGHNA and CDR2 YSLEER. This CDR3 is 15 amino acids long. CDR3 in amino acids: CASSQADRDTDTQYF.

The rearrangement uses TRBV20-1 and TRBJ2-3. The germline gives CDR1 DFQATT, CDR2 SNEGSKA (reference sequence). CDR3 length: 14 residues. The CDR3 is CSARDPDRRDTQYF.

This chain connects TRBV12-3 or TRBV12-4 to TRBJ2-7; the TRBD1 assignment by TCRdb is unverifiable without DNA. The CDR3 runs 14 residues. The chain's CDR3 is CASSLGTGWYEQYF.

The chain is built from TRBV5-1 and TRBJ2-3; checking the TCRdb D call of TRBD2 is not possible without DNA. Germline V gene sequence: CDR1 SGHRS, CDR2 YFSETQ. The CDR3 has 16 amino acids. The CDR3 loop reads CASSFLPLAGSDTQYF. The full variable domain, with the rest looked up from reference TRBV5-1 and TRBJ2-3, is KAGVTQTPRYLIKTRGQQVTLSCSPISGHRSVSWYQQTPGQGLQFLFEYFSETQRNKGNFPGRFSGRQFSNSRSEMNVSTLELGDSALYLCASSFLPLAGSDTQYFGPGTRLTVL.

The CDR3 reads CASSLGFAGNTIYF. V is TRBV11-2 and J is TRBJ1-3. CDR3 length: 14 residues. Germline loops: CDR1 SGHAT, CDR2 FQNNGV.

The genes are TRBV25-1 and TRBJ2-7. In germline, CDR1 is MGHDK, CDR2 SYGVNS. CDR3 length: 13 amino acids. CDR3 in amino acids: CASSDFVGYEQYF.